Sequencing of this T cell receptor beta chain was carried out in a study of blood T cell repertoires in COVID-19. Participants, about 18 to 100 years old, spanned around 25 US areas. Donors were grouped by their self-reported clinical history. Either two negative PCRs, clearance, or symptom resolution qualified Cohort 3 donors as recovered. Clones were read by immunoSEQ multiplex PCR, and TCRdb kept only the in-frame ones, dropping some. This sample has fewer than 400,000 clones, with around 86% found just once. Trimming stripped 7 bases from V and 0 bases from J, with 9 bases between. The CDR3 loop spans 13 amino acids.

The sequence was obtained from a man aged 30-40 years who had recovered from COVID-19. The chain has TRBV12-3 or TRBV12-4 and TRBJ1-1, with D hard to call. The sequenced sample consisted of PBMCs or T cells enriched from blood (not recorded which). The CDR3 DNA sequence: TGTGCCAGCACAACAGCCCTGAACACTGAAGCTTTCTTT. It yields the protein CASTTALNTEAFF.